This T cell receptor beta chain is drawn from a study of cytomegalovirus exposure and HLA in healthy donors (dated by TCRdb to the late 2010s). With respect to the entire study: According to a later analysis, one platform produced both the 110 or so validation repertoires and the approximately 660 repertoires of the first cohort. The study aimed to test whether cataloging public T cell receptors could reveal signatures of past pathogen exposure. A separate validation cohort of 100 to 150 different subjects was used in addition to the 666-subject first cohort. The study combined high-throughput TCR immunosequencing, statistical association of individual TCRs with disease status, and machine learning to predict cytomegalovirus infection status.

The CDR3 numbers 16 residues from cysteine through phenylalanine. The sequence is cut down to CDR3 DNA, 48 bases in frame from base 1. The V end loses 6 bases and the J end loses 6 bases, and a stretch of 21 bases separates them. Looking up the germline V gene (reference sequence) yields CDR1 MNHEY and CDR2 SMNVEV. About this clone: What this receptor recognizes is not known. Base-call qualities are not available, and no considerably larger clone is one nucleotide away.

Overall study outcomes, separate from this receptor: In both the original and validation cohorts, the classifier was reported to diagnose cytomegalovirus status with high specificity and sensitivity. The study listed approximately 150 TCR beta chains as associated with cytomegalovirus. In a later analysis, TCRs clustered in the first cohort were found to also tend to co-occur in the approximately 120 validation repertoires, with over 90% of cluster scores above 0. Most TCR sequences were seen in very few donors, while some public TCRs were found in many individuals. A later analysis had no HLA typing for the validation cohort, so co-occurrence there was scored across all 110 or so repertoires. The authors suggested that the approach could potentially be generalized to other disease states and immunological phenotypes. A few of the identified cytomegalovirus-associated TCR beta chains were confirmed in vitro to be specific for cytomegalovirus antigens.

The library was built by means of the immunoSEQ multiplex PCR assay. As for how the authors treated the data: A statistical classification framework was developed to diagnose cytomegalovirus status using the catalog of TCR beta chain sequences. TCRdb holds this immuneACCESS table with in-frame rearrangements only. Some clones are missing; in checked studies, unresolved V genes explain under half, and the rest has no known cause. D and trimming were read from the DNA, whereas the V and J calls and clone size are those reported in that table. Recorded for this sample are 220,000 or so clones; roughly 80% of them occurred a single time. Of the sample, around 5.6% is held by the ten largest clones. The donors belonged to the validation cohort of around 120 subjects, which was separate from the approximately 680-subject first cohort.

The receptor was derived from a woman aged 18-35 years in good health and CMV-seronegative. This chain joins TRBV27 to TRBJ2-1; the D region may be TRBD1 or TRBD2, each matching 6 bases equally. Sequencing was performed on PBMCs. The CDR3 loop reads CASSKSTGGPGNEQFF. The sequenced DNA: TGTGCCAGCAGCAAAAGTACCGGGGGCCCGGGCAATGAGCAGTTCTTC.